Described below is a single T cell receptor beta chain sequence and its context. It has no known antigen specificity. No much larger clonotype is one base removed from it; base qualities were not supplied. These data are taken from a study of T cells after yellow fever vaccination (dated by TCRdb to between 2018 and 2021). Concerning the study at large: The SMART-Seq v4 Ultra Low Input RNA kit was used to prepare libraries from fractions with low cell numbers. To follow T-cell clones before and after primary and booster YFV17D yellow fever vaccination, bulk TCR alpha and beta repertoires were sequenced over time. Two healthy male donors, one aged 18 to 29 and one aged 30 to 40 years, were included in the cohort. Blood was drawn at multiple timepoints before and after primary and secondary immunization, with bulk PBMC replicates and cell subsets isolated. Broader findings and caveats from the paper: After the booster, most clones that had expanded after primary vaccination were detected again (around 96% of CD4 and about 88% of CD8), suggesting broad maintenance of memory. Computational filtering was required because FACS-sorted repertoires could contain abundant contaminating clonotypes from the bulk population. Compared with the primary T-cell response, the secondary T-cell response was faster but weaker, reaching its peak on day 5 rather than on day 15. A small fraction of clonotypes appeared in both the CD4 and CD8 compartments, likely as a result of convergent recombination. Because the study included only a couple of donors, the extent to which the findings can be generalized is limited.

According to the study, the label for this sample's treatment or condition signals: live attenuated yellow fever vaccine strain. At each blood-draw timepoint, two biological replicates of bulk PBMCs were obtained. PBMCs were isolated from peripheral blood using a standard Ficoll-Paque protocol. TriZol was used to extract RNA from bulk PBMCs, from CD4 and CD8 fractions, and from dextramer-positive and dextramer-negative fractions. Synthesis of TCR cDNA relied on 5'RACE template switching, a step that introduced a universal primer site along with unique molecular identifiers. Priming for cDNA synthesis came from both the TCR alpha and TCR beta constant segments. Two PCR steps were used to amplify libraries, with sample barcodes and sequencing adapters being added in the second step. Sequencing of the libraries was done on either Illumina HiSeq 2500 (2x100 bp) or NovaSeq (2x150 bp). In the original analysis: Reads were demultiplexed and collapsed into UMI consensus sequences with MIGEC, and V(D)J alignment was performed with MiXCR. Vaccine-responding clonotypes were defined with edgeR using replicate PBMC samples, requiring FDR below 0.01 and a log2 fold change above 5 up to day 15. CD4 or CD8 identity was assigned to each bulk clonotype according to whether the clonotype was present at higher abundance in the sequenced CD4 repertoire or the sequenced CD8 repertoire. The raw public reads went through TCRdb reprocessing: fastp at Q25, MiXCR clone calling, in-frame beta chains kept. For every CDR3 protein sequence, its rows merge into one entry that carries the most common genes and DNA. TCRdb, rather than the study authors, made the V and J calls. The sample data list about 580,000 distinct CDR3 sequences, and around a sixth of these were observed just once. The leading ten clones occupy roughly 17% of the sample.

CDR1 MNHEY and CDR2 SVGEGT are derived from the germline V gene. Taken from cysteine to phenylalanine, the CDR3 has 17 residues. The CDR3 DNA has 51 bases and is translated from base 1. Cut back by 6 bases and 2 bases, the V and J ends lie 22 bases apart. The clonotype was recovered from a man younger than 35 who received the YFV17D yellow fever vaccine. The specimen comprised PBMCs, sampled about 5 days after the first yellow fever vaccination. The chain is encoded by TRBV6-2 or TRBV6-3 joined to TRBJ2-5; the D gene assignment is perhaps TRBD1 or TRBD2, with each matching 5 bases. The nucleotide sequence is TGTGCCAGCAGACAAAAAACGGCCGGGACGCCTCAAGAGACCCAGTACTTC. Its translation is CASRQKTAGTPQETQYF.